This paragraph reports one T cell receptor (beta chain). The antigen is undetermined. The data were taken from a study of cytomegalovirus exposure and HLA in healthy donors. General study findings and limits: One variant, a missense change in DCLRE1C, was linked in a later analysis to TCR beta V- and J-gene trimming. Several top significant clusters appeared, in a later analysis, to be linked to common viral pathogens. In an earlier analysis, in under 700 donors, most V segments appeared productive either ~90% or ~30% of the time.

Vbeta (60) and Jbeta (13) primers were used in the PCR. Clones were sequenced by immunoSEQ multiplex PCR, and TCRdb holds only the in-frame ones, with some missing. The sample lists about 62,000 clones, 65% to 75% seen once, with 5.4% in the top ten. The TCR comes from a woman aged 25 to 39 in good health and CMV-seronegative. Specimen: PBMCs.

CDR3 DNA sequence: TGTGCCTGGAGTGTACTAGCGGGAGATGAGACCCAGTACTTC. The encoded protein is CAWSVLAGDETQYF. The rearrangement links TRBV30 to TRBJ2-5; 11 bases fit TRBD2. V lost 0 bases to trimming and J lost 5 bases; unmatched junction nucleotides: 2. This CDR3 region has 14 residues. Germline-derived CDR1 and CDR2 are GTSNPN and SVGIG (reference sequence).